What follows is one T cell receptor (beta chain) and its context. Its antigen is not known. The length of the CDR3 is 14 residues. CDR1 is SGHNT, CDR2 YYREEE, per germline (reference sequence). The V and J ends lost 4 bases and 5 bases respectively, with 14 bases between them. Libraries were prepared by immunoSEQ multiplex PCR; TCRdb keeps only in-frame clonotypes and omits some of them. The top ten clones hold approximately 27% of a sample with 120,000 to 150,000 clones, about 72% of them seen once. The data stem from a study of cytotoxic CD8 clonotypes in ibrutinib-treated CLL. Across the study: Roughly 25 partial and 2 complete responses; at median approximately 70 months, roughly 14 remitted, 12 progressed. Mean values per sample were a few hundred thousand productive templates and 94,082 productive rearrangements.

Overall study results and limits: Clonality at baseline surpassed age-matched healthy donors and tracked circulating CD8+ T-cell counts. On treatment, the uncommon public clonotypes contracted or remained stable.

This specimen was PBMCs, taken after 12 months of ibrutinib treatment. The TCR comes from a human donor with chronic lymphocytic leukemia. The chain carries TRBV5-4 and TRBJ2-3, with D unresolved. CDR3 sequence: CASSLSHIRDTQYF. In DNA, the CDR3 is TGTGCCAGCAGCCTCTCCCATATAAGAGATACGCAGTATTTT. Drawing the rest from reference TRBV5-4 and TRBJ2-3, the complete variable domain is ETGVTQSPTHLIKTRGQQVTLRCSSQSGHNTVSWYQQALGQGPQFIFQYYREEENGRGNFPPRFSGLQFPNYSSELNVNALELDDSALYLCASSLSHIRDTQYFGPGTRLTVL.